This entry lists 32 T cell receptor beta chains sequenced from one sample in a study of cytomegalovirus exposure and HLA in healthy donors. Both 60 Vbeta primers and 13 Jbeta primers went into the PCR. Sequenced by immunoSEQ multiplex PCR; TCRdb stores in-frame clones only, minus some. Among about 68,000 clones listed, about 81% were seen once. The specimen was PBMCs. Receptors were obtained from a human donor in good health.

The rearrangement links TRBV6-5 to TRBJ2-7, with D unclear. The CDR3 covers 16 residues. V lost 2 bases to trimming and J lost 0 bases, with 14 bases between them. Germline V gene sequence: CDR1 MNHEY, CDR2 SVGAGI. The CDR3 spells CASSYGQLASSYEQYF. CDR3 nucleotide sequence: TGTGCCAGCAGTTACGGGCAGTTGGCGAGCTCCTACGAGCAGTACTTC.

CDR3 amino acids: CASSETWSSGNTIYF. CDR3 bases: TGTGCCAGTAGTGAGACGTGGAGCTCTGGAAACACCATATATTTT. J is TRBJ1-3 and V is TRBV19; no definite D call. The CDR3 runs 15 residues. The germline V and J ends were trimmed by 5 bases and 0 bases, with 11 bases remaining between them. Germline lookup yields CDR1 LNHDA and CDR2 SQIVND (reference sequence).

The chain has TRBV6-1 and TRBJ2-7, with TRBD2 as a possible D gene (6 bases). Per the germline V gene, CDR1 is MNHNS and CDR2 is SASEGT. Trimming left V 6 bases short and J 4 bases short, with 16 bases between. CDR3 length equals 14 residues. CDR3 amino acids: CASRSSGEAYEQYF. The CDR3 DNA follows: TGTGCCAGCAGATCGTCCGGGGAGGCATACGAGCAGTACTTC.

Here the CDR3 DNA reads TGTGCCAGTACTGTGACAGGGACCCAGCCCCAGCATTTT. It codes for CASTVTGTQPQHF. The rearrangement uses TRBV19 and TRBJ1-5; 7 nucleotides align to TRBD1. CDR1 is LNHDA and CDR2 is SQIVND in the germline V gene (reference sequence). The CDR3 sequence is 13 residues long. With 7 bases clipped from V and 7 bases from J, the junction kept 7 bases outside the gene matches.

This chain connects TRBV27 to TRBJ1-4; D is ambiguous. Deletions cut 6 bases from V and 7 bases from J, with 15 bases between. The CDR3 contains 14 residues. The germline CDR1 and CDR2 sequences are MNHEY and SMNVEV (reference sequence). In DNA, the CDR3 is TGTGCCAGCAGCAGGACTTCCCATATTGAAAAACTGTTTTTT. It specifies CASSRTSHIEKLFF. Based on the CDR3 plus reference TRBV27 and TRBJ1-4, the full variable domain is EAQVTQNPRYLITVTGKKLTVTCSQNMNHEYMSWYRQDPGLGLRQIYYSMNVEVTDKGDVPEGYKVSRKEKRNFPLILESPSPNQTSLYFCASSRTSHIEKLFFGSGTQLSVL.

This chain links TRBV2 with TRBJ1-6; 8 nucleotides line up with TRBD1. CDR1 is SNHLY and CDR2 is FYNNEI in the germline V gene. The junction had 10 bases not matched to a gene; V was cut back by 7 bases and J by 5 bases. The CDR3 consists of 16 residues. The CDR3 sequence: CASKTGERSHNSPLHF. CDR3 in DNA: TGTGCCAGCAAGACAGGGGAGAGGTCCCATAATTCACCCCTCCACTTT.

The rearrangement links TRBV6-1 to TRBJ2-3; the D gene is possibly TRBD2 (6 bases). Trimming shortened V by 0 bases and J by 5 bases, and 12 bases separated the two germline ends. Germline CDR1 and CDR2: MNHNS and SASEGT. CDR3 length: 15 amino acids. The CDR3 loop reads CASSEAWRAGDTQYF. The CDR3 region has the DNA TGTGCCAGCAGTGAAGCTTGGAGGGCGGGAGATACGCAGTATTTT.

This chain uses TRBV29-1 with TRBJ2-5; 11 nucleotides line up with TRBD1. The J call may not be correct, given that the DNA end is closer to TRBJ2-7. Per germline, CDR1 SQVTM and CDR2 ANQGSEA. The CDR3 totals 12 residues. The CDR3 here is CSAGQGAYEQYF. In DNA form, the CDR3 reads TGCAGCGCGGGACAGGGGGCCTACGAGCAGTACTTC.

The V gene is TRBV7-2, the J gene TRBJ2-3, with TRBD1 identical over 7 bases. The CDR3 totals 15 residues. Germline V gene lookup returns CDR1 SGHTA and CDR2 FQGNSA. Germline trimming cut 5 bases from V and 2 bases from J; bases unmatched to any gene: 7. This CDR3 reads CASSPGGQATDTQYF. The CDR3 DNA reads TGTGCCAGCAGCCCAGGGGGACAAGCCACAGATACGCAGTATTTT.

The chain combines TRBV7-3 with TRBJ1-3; 7 nucleotides line up with TRBD1. Trimming cost V 5 bases and J 1 base; bases outside gene matches: 5. The CDR3 extends over 15 amino acids. Germline V lookup: CDR1 SGHTA, CDR2 FQGTGA. The CDR3 reads CASSPQGLSGNTIYF. CDR3 bases: TGTGCCAGCAGCCCACAGGGGTTGTCTGGAAACACCATATATTTT.

J is TRBJ1-1 and V is TRBV7-9; 9 bases match TRBD1. The CDR3 loop spans 15 amino acids. Trimming removed 5 bases from V and 0 bases from J; junction bases left unmatched: 4. Germline values: CDR1 SEHNR, CDR2 FQNEAQ (reference sequence). The CDR3 region is CASSPGQGMNTEAFF. DNA for the CDR3: TGTGCCAGCAGCCCAGGACAGGGGATGAACACTGAAGCTTTCTTT. Together with reference TRBV7-9 and TRBJ1-1, the CDR3 gives the full variable domain: DTGVSQNPRHKITKRGQNVTFRCDPISEHNRLYWYRQTLGQGPEFLTYFQNEAQLEKSRLLSDRFSAERPKGSFSTLEIQRTEQGDSAMYLCASSPGQGMNTEAFFGQGTRLTVV.

V usage is TRBV21-1 and J usage is TRBJ1-1. TRBV21-1 is a pseudogene. The length of the CDR3 is 19 residues. Here the CDR3 reads CASSARGVVSPLSNTEAFF. Written as DNA, the CDR3 is TGTGCCAGCAGCGCTCGGGGGGTGGTGTCCCCCCTTTCGAACACTGAAGCTTTCTTT.

V and J are TRBV6-1 and TRBJ1-5; maybe TRBD1 (6 bases). The CDR3 length is 15 residues. V was clipped by 6 bases and J by 4 bases, with 16 bases between them. The germline V gene encodes CDR1 MNHNS and CDR2 SASEGT. CDR3 sequence (DNA): TGTGCCAGCAGCTGGGGTACAGGGCGTAATCAGCCCCAGCATTTT. Encoded protein: CASSWGTGRNQPQHF.

This chain connects TRBV27 to TRBJ2-6; a weak D match, TRBD2 (5 bases). The CDR3 loop spans 15 amino acids. Germline V lookup: CDR1 MNHEY, CDR2 SMNVEV (reference sequence). V lost 5 bases, J lost 0 bases, and 8 bases lay in between. The CDR3 here is CASSLRGSGANVLTF. The DNA for the CDR3 is TGTGCCAGCAGTCTACGGGGCTCTGGGGCCAACGTCCTGACTTTC.

This clone was observed once. The chain employs TRBV21-1 and TRBJ2-7; the table gives TRBD2 as D, unverified against the DNA. TRBV21-1 is an annotated pseudogene. The CDR3 covers 14 residues. The CDR3 reads CASSKSGGAYEQYF. The CDR3 coding sequence is TGTGCCAGCAGCAAAAGCGGGGGGGCCTACGAGCAGTACTTC.

V usage is TRBV7-2 and J usage is TRBJ1-1; D unresolved. Germline CDR1 is SGHTA and CDR2 is FQGNSA. V was shortened by 5 bases and J by 4 bases, with 14 bases between the two germline ends. The CDR3 consists of 14 residues. CDR3 in amino acids: CASSRNGPGTEAFF. For the CDR3, the DNA is TGTGCCAGCAGCCGAAATGGGCCTGGCACTGAAGCTTTCTTT.

The chain couples TRBV7-2 to TRBJ2-7; TRBD1 aligns across 8 bases. The germline gives CDR1 SGHTA, CDR2 FQGNSA. V dropped 2 bases and J dropped 7; count of bases not matched to a gene: 7. The CDR3 is 14 residues long. For the CDR3, the DNA is TGTGCCAGCAGCTTATATCAGGGGGCTGAGGAGCAGTACTTC. Amino acids: CASSLYQGAEEQYF.

The chain combines TRBV19 with TRBJ2-5; 10 positions match TRBD2. With 1 base clipped from V and 11 bases from J, the junction kept 10 bases outside the gene matches. Germline loops: CDR1 LNHDA, CDR2 SQIVND (reference sequence). The CDR3 is 15 residues long. CDR3: CASSIGGLAGDEQYF. The DNA for the CDR3 is TGTGCCAGTAGTATAGGAGGGCTAGCGGGGGATGAGCAGTACTTC. The full variable domain, its missing parts supplied by reference TRBV19 and TRBJ2-5, is DGGITQSPKYLFRKEGQNVTLSCEQNLNHDAMYWYRQDPGQGLRLIYYSQIVNDFQKGDIAEGYSVSREKKESFPLTVTSAQKNPTAFYLCASSIGGLAGDEQYFGPGTRLLVL.

The chain couples TRBV4-2 to TRBJ2-7, with 9 positions matching TRBD1. The CDR3 totals 16 residues. Germline CDR1 reads LGHNA; CDR2 reads YNFKEQ. Unmatched junction bases numbered 4, after V lost 1 base and J lost 0 bases. CDR3: CASSQVGTGRSYEQYF. The CDR3 region has the DNA TGTGCCAGCAGCCAAGTAGGGACAGGGCGCTCCTACGAGCAGTACTTC.

In its sample, this clone was seen a few times. The chain has TRBV19 and TRBJ2-2; 9 bases match TRBD1. The CDR3 consists of 13 residues. Germline V gene data show CDR1 as LNHDA and CDR2 as SQIVND (reference sequence). V lost 11 bases and J lost 6; bases outside the gene matches: 7. Here the CDR3 reads CAGGQGVAGELFF. As DNA, the CDR3 is TGTGCCGGGGGACAGGGAGTAGCCGGGGAGCTGTTTTTT.

This chain uses TRBV29-1 with TRBJ2-3; TRBD1 aligns across 9 bases. Per germline, CDR1 SQVTM and CDR2 ANQGSEA. The CDR3 runs to 13 residues. Germline trimming cut 7 bases from V and 1 base from J; bases unmatched to any gene: 3. CDR3 region: CSARDRGTDTQYF. DNA for the CDR3: TGCAGCGCACGGGACAGGGGCACAGATACGCAGTATTTT.

J is TRBJ2-7 and V is TRBV19; 7 positions match TRBD2. CDR3 size: 14 residues. The V and J ends lost 3 bases and 4 bases, in that order; junction bases with no gene match: 6. Germline assignment: CDR1 LNHDA and CDR2 SQIVND (reference sequence). CDR3 DNA: TGTGCCAGTAGTATTCTCGGCGGGGGATACGAGCAGTACTTC. Amino acid sequence: CASSILGGGYEQYF.

The chain recombines TRBV5-1 with TRBJ1-2; tentative D call: TRBD1 (6 bases). CDR1 SGHRS and CDR2 YFSETQ come from the germline V gene. CDR3 length equals 13 residues. V lost 3 bases and J lost 8, with 14 bases in between. The CDR3 spells CASSSQGQTGYTF. CDR3 DNA sequence: TGCGCCAGCAGCTCACAAGGACAGACGGGCTACACCTTC.

This chain connects TRBV6-5 to TRBJ2-3, with D possibly matching TRBD2 (6 bases). This CDR3 spans 13 amino acids. Deletions cut 6 bases from V and 1 base from J, with 8 bases between. CDR1 is MNHEY and CDR2 is SVGAGI in the germline V gene. As DNA, the CDR3 is TGTGCCAGCAGCTCGGGGGGCACAGATACGCAGTATTTT. Protein sequence: CASSSGGTDTQYF.

This clone was observed a single time. The chain uses TRBV30 and TRBJ2-7, with TRBD1 matching over 7 bases. J gave up 1 base and V 5 bases, and 5 bases lay outside the gene matches. CDR1 and CDR2 from the germline V gene are GTSNPN and SVGIG (reference sequence). This CDR3 spans 13 amino acids. The CDR3 reads CAWRTGPSYEQYF. The CDR3 DNA sequence: TGTGCCTGGCGGACAGGCCCTTCCTACGAGCAGTACTTC. Drawing the rest from reference TRBV30 and TRBJ2-7, the complete variable domain is SQTIHQWPATLVQPVGSPLSLECTVEGTSNPNLYWYRQAAGRGLQLLFYSVGIGQISSEVPQNLSASRPQDRQFILSSKKLLLSDSGFYLCAWRTGPSYEQYFGPGTRLTVT.

V usage is TRBV5-1 and J usage is TRBJ1-5; tentatively, D is TRBD1 (5 bases). V was pared by 1 base and J by 4 bases, with 12 bases between. Germline loops: CDR1 SGHRS, CDR2 YFSETQ. CDR3 length: 15 amino acids. CDR3 sequence (DNA): TGCGCCAGCAGCTTGACCCCTCAGGGAAATCAGCCCCAGCATTTT. It yields the protein CASSLTPQGNQPQHF.

V gene TRBV11-2 combines with J gene TRBJ1-1; D not certain. V shed 4 bases and J shed 7 bases, with 19 bases lying between them. The CDR3 loop spans 15 amino acids. Germline V gene sequence: CDR1 SGHAT, CDR2 FQNNGV. CDR3 DNA sequence: TGTGCCAGCAGCTCCCAGAGTACGGCGGGGAGTGAAGCTTTCTTT. This encodes CASSSQSTAGSEAFF.

The chain has TRBV7-9 and TRBJ2-3, with 12 positions matching TRBD2. Germline CDR1 is SEHNR and CDR2 is FQNEAQ (reference sequence). The CDR3 consists of 16 residues. The J segment lost 6 bases and the V segment lost 5 bases, leaving 9 bases of the junction unmatched. CDR3 sequence reads: CASSPNRGLAGDTQYF. The CDR3, as DNA: TGTGCCAGCAGCCCAAATCGGGGACTAGCGGGTGATACGCAGTATTTT.

A single count supports this clone. The rearrangement links TRBV28 to TRBJ1-2; 8 bases are a match to TRBD1. Germline loops: CDR1 MDHEN, CDR2 SYDVKM. This CDR3 region has 12 residues. V shed 8 bases and J 8 bases; nucleotides not matched to a gene: 7. CDR3 loop: CASSTGGRGYTF. The DNA of the CDR3 is TGTGCCAGCTCTACAGGGGGAAGGGGCTACACCTTC.

This rearrangement joins TRBV6-4 to TRBJ1-2; 9 bases are shared with TRBD1. CDR3 size: 17 residues. Germline lookup yields CDR1 MRHNA and CDR2 SNTAGT. V trimming: 6 bases; J trimming: 8 bases; junction bases outside the gene matches: 19. The CDR3 spells CASSPGTGILKDEGYTF. The DNA of the CDR3 is TGTGCCAGCAGCCCTGGGACAGGGATACTCAAGGATGAAGGCTACACCTTC.

In its sample, this clone was seen once. The J gene is TRBJ1-1, the V gene TRBV5-4; 8 nucleotides align to TRBD1. Germline CDR1 SGHNT, CDR2 YYREEE (reference sequence). This CDR3 comprises 15 residues. J was trimmed by 5 bases and V by 0 bases; bases with no gene match: 6. This CDR3 is CASSLGQGLGTEAFF. Written as DNA, the CDR3 is TGTGCCAGCAGCTTGGGACAGGGGTTAGGAACTGAAGCTTTCTTT.

The chain is built from TRBV4-1 and TRBJ2-7; a weak D match, TRBD1 (6 bases). The CDR3 contains 15 residues. CDR1 MGHRA and CDR2 YSYEKL come from the germline V gene. V was cut by 3 bases and J by 0 bases, with 12 bases left in between. This CDR3 reads CASSHPDRLSYEQYF. For the CDR3, the DNA is TGCGCCAGCAGCCACCCTGACAGGCTCTCCTACGAGCAGTACTTC.